The clone carrying this T cell receptor beta chain was observed at least ten times. Its antigen is as yet unknown. This record comes from a study of metastatic and nonmetastatic thyroid tumors. Turning to the study itself: Patients with malignant and benign thyroid disease provided blood and tumor or nodule tissue, whose repertoires were compared.

Each patient came to thyroid surgery without any prior treatment (of any kind). In the source study's methods: To classify distant metastasis in papillary thyroid cancer, a model was built from CDR3 differences across clinicopathological groups. TCRdb re-processed the PCR reads through MiXCR. The V and J calls and clone size are TCRdb's, not the authors'. The sample lists 45,000 to 60,000 clones, roughly a sixth seen once, with 2.5% to 3% in the top ten. The study, taken as a whole, reports: When malignant thyroid tumors were compared with benign nodules, TCR beta diversity was reportedly significantly higher in the malignant tumors. This held in both blood and tumor samples.

The V and J ends lost 5 bases and 5 bases respectively, with 20 bases between them. The CDR3 runs 16 residues. The sample comprised blood. The source of this sequence is a female donor with papillary thyroid cancer or a benign thyroid nodule (not recorded which). Some clones in this sample may be carry-over from other donors' samples. This chain connects TRBV12-3 or TRBV12-4 to TRBJ2-3, with a tentative D call TRBD1 (6 bases). The CDR3 DNA is TGTGCCAGCAGTAAAGGGGACCGGCAGGGGTTAGATACGCAGTATTTT. Its protein product is CASSKGDRQGLDTQYF.